This TCR beta chain derives from a study of T-cell memory formation after mild COVID-19. 5'RACE primed at constant segments yielded TCR alpha and TCR beta cDNA libraries bearing sample barcodes and UMIs. Each CDR3 protein is one row after TCRdb ran MiXCR on the 5' RACE reads. The sample shows about 280,000 distinct CDR3 sequences, around 8% of them seen only once. General study results and limits: The authors did not confirm SARS-CoV-2 specificity of second-wave clones peaking day 37. The appearance of some responding clones in pre-infection memory suggested that cross-reactive memory joined.

At least ten counts were recorded for this clonotype. The antigen remains unidentified. In germline, CDR1 is LGHDT, CDR2 YNNKEL (reference sequence). The CDR3 contains 14 residues. The V gene lost 1 base and the J gene lost 1 base, with 7 bases spanning the gap. The TCR originated in a man aged 18 to 35 who had mild COVID-19 (a few samples of this study predate the infection). Cell type and time point are not known. The rearrangement links TRBV3-1 to TRBJ1-1; possibly TRBD1 for D (5 bases). The source material was PBMCs or a T cell subset sorted from them (not recorded which). CDR3 loop: CASSQGQPNTEAFF. The DNA for the CDR3 is TGTGCCAGCAGCCAAGGACAGCCGAACACTGAAGCTTTCTTT.